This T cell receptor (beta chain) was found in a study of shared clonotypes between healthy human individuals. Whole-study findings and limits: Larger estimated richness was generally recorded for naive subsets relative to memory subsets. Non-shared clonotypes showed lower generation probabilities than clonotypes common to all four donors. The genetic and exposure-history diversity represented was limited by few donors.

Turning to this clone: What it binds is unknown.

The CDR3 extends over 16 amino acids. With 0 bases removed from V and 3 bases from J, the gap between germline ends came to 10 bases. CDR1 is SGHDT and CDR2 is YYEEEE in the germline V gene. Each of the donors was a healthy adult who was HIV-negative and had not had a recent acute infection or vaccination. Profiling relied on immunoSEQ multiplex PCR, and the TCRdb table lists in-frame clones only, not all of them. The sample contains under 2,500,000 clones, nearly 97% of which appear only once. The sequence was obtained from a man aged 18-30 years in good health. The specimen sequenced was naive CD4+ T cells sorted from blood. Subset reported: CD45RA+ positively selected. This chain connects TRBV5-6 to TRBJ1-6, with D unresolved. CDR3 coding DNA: TGTGCCAGCAGCTTGGGTGCCCGCTTCTATAATTCACCCCTCCACTTT. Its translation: CASSLGARFYNSPLHF.